This T cell receptor (beta chain) comes out of a study of T cells in Graves' hyperthyroidism and ophthalmopathy. The TCR beta CDR3 regions underwent amplification using RNA transcripts as the source. Primed by the HTBI set, a first-round RT-PCR was run on the TCR CDR3. Each CDR3 protein is one row after TCRdb ran MiXCR on the multiplex PCR reads. Of hundreds of thousands of distinct CDR3 sequences listed, 12% to 15% were seen once; the top ten hold around 9.6%. CDR1 and CDR2 (germline): DFQATT, SNEGSKA (reference sequence). The V end lost 6 bases, the J end lost 2 bases, and 13 bases lay between the germline ends. The CDR3 totals 13 residues.

Input material: blood. The chain uses TRBV20-1 and TRBJ1-2; no clear D gene. This sequence was found in a woman under 30 with Graves' hyperthyroidism. In DNA form, the CDR3 reads TGCAGTGCAAAGAAGCACTCAAACTATGGCTACACCTTC. This encodes CSAKKHSNYGYTF.